The TCR beta chain under discussion was sequenced for a study of cytomegalovirus exposure and HLA in healthy donors. Points from the study as a whole: Three CMV-associated chains proved CMV antigen-specific in vitro. Researchers counted 150 to 200 TCR beta chains as cytomegalovirus-associated.

Between the trimmed V and J ends, which lost 2 bases and 5 bases, there was a span of 16 bases. Looked up from germline, CDR1 is SGHTA and CDR2 is FQGNSA. The CDR3 has 16 amino acids. Primers: 60 Vbeta forward and 13 Jbeta reverse. Clones were sequenced by immunoSEQ multiplex PCR, and TCRdb holds only the in-frame ones, with some missing. The sample lists approximately 100,000 clones; around 80% were seen once. This clone was counted a single time. Its antigen is not known. This receptor was identified in a male donor in good health and CMV-seropositive. Material: PBMCs. The rearrangement links TRBV7-2 to TRBJ2-1, with D uncertain. The chain's CDR3 is CASSLTLSSLNNEQFF. For the CDR3, the DNA is TGTGCCAGCAGCTTAACGTTGAGTTCACTCAACAATGAGCAGTTCTTC.